Listed here is a single TCR beta chain. Its specificity is not known. This specimen comes from a study of cytomegalovirus exposure and HLA in healthy donors. Study details: Out of about 179 million T cells, an earlier analysis found fewer than 140 million unique TCR beta sequences in total. There were 70 million to 95 million unique TCRs (from HLA-typed donors) in an early data release.

V gave up 2 bases and J gave up 4 bases; unmatched junction bases: 5. Germline assignment: CDR1 SGHNT and CDR2 YYREEE (reference sequence). The CDR3 spans 14 residues. PCR involved 60 Vbeta and 13 Jbeta primers. The assay was immunoSEQ multiplex PCR, and TCRdb's table has in-frame clones only and misses some. The sample includes roughly 100,000 clones, about 81% seen only once; the top ten take 1% to 1.5%. Broader study findings: Cytomegalovirus association was listed for 150 or so TCR beta chains.

This receptor was identified in a young man in good health and CMV-seronegative. This sequence joins TRBV5-4 and TRBJ1-2; the match to TRBD1 covers 7 bases. The sequenced sample consisted of PBMCs. The CDR3 loop is CASSFVGQAYGYTF. CDR3 nucleotide sequence: TGTGCCAGCAGCTTTGTTGGACAGGCCTATGGCTACACCTTC.